The clone carrying this TCR beta chain was found a few times. The sample originates from a study of patients and donors after allogeneic stem cell transplantation. V was trimmed by 3 bases and J by 1 base, leaving 10 bases between them. Per germline, CDR1 MDHEN and CDR2 SYDVKM. The CDR3 totals 15 residues. TCRdb re-analysed the RT-PCR reads in MiXCR, keeping a single row per CDR3 protein. The table records some 960,000 distinct CDR3 sequences, about 20% of them present only once. The rearrangement joins TRBV28 to TRBJ2-4; TRBD2 might be the D (6 bases). This sequence originates from a human donor who was either an allogeneic HSCT recipient or a stem cell or donor lymphocyte infusion donor (not recorded which). It is not recorded whose cells these are; they may come from a transplant donor. The sequencing input was blood, either unsorted or a sorted T cell fraction (not recorded which). CDR3 nucleotides: TGTGCCAGCAGTTTGGGGGGAGTGGCCAAAAACATTCAGTACTTC. It yields the protein CASSLGGVAKNIQYF.